The clone carrying this T cell receptor beta chain was detected only a few times. This entry is derived from a study of blood T cell repertoires in COVID-19. Study background: COVID-19 samples from acute and convalescent phases originated in the United States, Italy and Spain. PBMCs, B-cell-depleted T cells, or T cells provided the cDNA or gDNA that made up the material.

In the source study's methods: Amplification from reference gene primers served as the basis for estimated nucleated cell counts. The protocol was immunoSEQ multiplex PCR, while the TCRdb copy is restricted to in-frame clones and leaves out a portion. The V and J calls and clone size were taken over from that table, and D and trimming were inferred from the DNA. The table has about 480,000 clones, roughly 90% seen once. Trimming took 2 bases from V and 2 from J, leaving 15 bases between them. Germline CDR1 is MNHEY and CDR2 is SMNVEV (reference sequence). The CDR3 is made up of 16 amino acids. The chain links TRBV27 to TRBJ1-2; TRBD1 might be the D (6 bases). This TCR was sampled from a woman in her twenties or thirties with acute or convalescent COVID-19. Input material: peripheral blood. The CDR3 loop reads CASSLTPGQSNYGYTF. The DNA of the CDR3 is TGTGCCAGCAGTTTAACCCCGGGACAATCAAACTATGGCTACACCTTC.